Reported below is one T cell receptor beta chain. Its antigen is still unknown. CD4+ cells were split into CD45RA+ naive and CD45RA-negative memory subsets. CDR1 is SNHLY and CDR2 is FYNNEI in the germline V gene. V was cut by 3 bases and J by 9 bases, with 12 bases left in between. The CDR3 is 13 residues long. This record comes from a study of shared clonotypes between healthy human individuals. About the study: Contributing individuals were two females and three males aged 18 to 49.

Regarding the study as a whole: Represented genetic and exposure-history diversity was restricted by having few donors.

Genomic DNA of each subset was evenly split across several immunoSEQ plates. Sequencing was performed with immunoSEQ multiplex PCR; in TCRdb, only in-frame clones are kept and a portion is missing. The sample lists about 960,000 clones, 76% seen once, with about 1.5% in the top ten. Source material: memory CD4+ T cells sorted from blood. Documented subset: CD45RA-negative fraction. The receptor was isolated from a man younger than 35 in good health. The V and J genes are TRBV2 and TRBJ1-5; D remains unclear. The CDR3 coding sequence is TGTGCCAGCAGTGAGGACGGCCGAGGGCCCCAGCATTTT. This gives the protein CASSEDGRGPQHF. Looking up the rest from reference TRBV2 and TRBJ1-5 gives the full variable domain: EPEVTQTPSHQVTQMGQEVILRCVPISNHLYFYWYRQILGQKVEFLVSFYNNEISEKSEIFDDQFSVERPDGSNFTLKIRSTKLEDSAMYFCASSEDGRGPQHFGDGTRLSIL.